A few counts support the clone carrying this T cell receptor (beta chain). The data originate from a study of early T cells in non-severe SARS-CoV-2 infection. Individual cDNA molecules each received unique molecular identifiers attached to them. TCRdb used MiXCR to reprocess the 5' RACE reads, holding one entry per CDR3 protein. The sample includes 46,000 or so distinct CDR3 sequences, less than 8.5% of them seen just once. The germline V gene has CDR1 MDHEN and CDR2 SYDVKM. The CDR3 spans 16 residues. Trimming removed 0 bases at V and 2 bases at J, with 12 bases between. The chain has TRBV28 and TRBJ2-3; D may correspond to TRBD1 or TRBD2 (5 bases each). This clonotype was sampled from an adult who was a healthcare worker with PCR-confirmed SARS-CoV-2 infection or an uninfected control (not recorded which). The sequenced material came from whole blood. The CDR3 protein is CASSLWTVGPTDTQYF. CDR3 sequence (DNA): TGTGCCAGCAGTTTATGGACGGTGGGACCCACAGATACGCAGTATTTT.